This T cell receptor beta chain was observed in a study of blood T cell repertoires in COVID-19. Germline V gene lookup returns CDR1 MNHEY and CDR2 SMNVEV (reference sequence). V was clipped by 7 bases and J by 0 bases, with 10 bases between them. There are 14 residues in the CDR3. Participants were aged roughly 18 to 89 years from approximately 23 US areas. Participants' own reports of clinical history determined their cohort assignment. What the recovered Cohort 3 donors had was two negative PCRs, clearance, or symptom resolution. Original processing methods: Estimation of nucleated cell counts relied on the amplification of reference gene primers. Clones were read by immunoSEQ multiplex PCR, and TCRdb kept only the in-frame ones, dropping some. The V and J calls and clone size are taken from that table; D and trimming were inferred from the DNA. Of fewer than 300,000 clones detected, less than 85% appear once; the ten largest clones hold under 3%.

This chain joins TRBV27 and TRBJ1-5; D uncertain. The sample comprised PBMCs or T cells enriched from blood (not recorded which). The sequence derives from a woman in her fifties or sixties who had recovered from COVID-19. CDR3 sequence (DNA): TGTGCCAGCAACTCCGGTGGTAGCAATCAGCCCCAGCATTTT. Protein product: CASNSGGSNQPQHF.